Given below is one T cell receptor beta chain in context. The antigen remains undetermined. The sample belongs to a study of T cell responses to AZD1222 COVID-19 vaccine. Study-wide results and caveats: Only a handful of AZD1222 recipients tested seropositive at baseline. Every sample of the repertoires postdated the peak T cell response.

Sequencing was performed with immunoSEQ multiplex PCR; in TCRdb, only in-frame clones are kept and a portion is missing. The table has about 100,000 clones, more than 85% seen once. CDR3 size: 14 residues. From germline, CDR1 is SEHNR and CDR2 FQNEAQ (reference sequence). V gave up 5 bases and J gave up 1 base; unmatched junction bases: 4. Sequenced here: peripheral blood, sampled on day 0 of AZD1222 vaccination. This chain links TRBV7-9 with TRBJ1-1; 7 bases fit TRBD1. The sequence was collected from an adult in good health. The CDR3 region is CASSLGQQNTEAFF. CDR3 coding DNA: TGTGCCAGCAGCCTGGGACAGCAGAACACTGAAGCTTTCTTT.